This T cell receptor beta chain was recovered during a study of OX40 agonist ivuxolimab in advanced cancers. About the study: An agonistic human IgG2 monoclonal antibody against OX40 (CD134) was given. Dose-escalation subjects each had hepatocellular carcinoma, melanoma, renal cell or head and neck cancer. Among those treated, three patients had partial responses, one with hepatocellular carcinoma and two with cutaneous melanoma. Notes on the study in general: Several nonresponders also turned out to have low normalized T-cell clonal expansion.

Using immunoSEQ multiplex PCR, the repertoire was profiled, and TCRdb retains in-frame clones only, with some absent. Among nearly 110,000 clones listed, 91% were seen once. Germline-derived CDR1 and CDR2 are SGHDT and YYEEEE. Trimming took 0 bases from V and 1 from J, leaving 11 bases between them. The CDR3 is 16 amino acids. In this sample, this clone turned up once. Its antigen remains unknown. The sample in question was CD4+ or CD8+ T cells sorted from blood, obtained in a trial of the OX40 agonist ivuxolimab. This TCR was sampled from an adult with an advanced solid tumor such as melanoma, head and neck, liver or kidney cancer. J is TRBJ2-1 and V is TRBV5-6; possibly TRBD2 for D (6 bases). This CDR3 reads CASSLAGVGSYNEQFF. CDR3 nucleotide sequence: TGTGCCAGCAGCTTGGCGGGGGTAGGGTCCTACAATGAGCAGTTCTTC.